Included here is one T cell receptor (beta chain) sequence, with context. There is no known antigen for this receptor. One base away there is no much larger clone; base qualities are not given. The germline V gene provides CDR1 ENHRY and CDR2 SYGVKD. The cysteine opens and the phenylalanine closes a CDR3 of 12 amino acids. Just the 36-base CDR3 DNA is kept, in frame starting at base 1. A distance of 9 bases separates the germline ends of V and J, which lose 3 bases and 7 bases respectively. The cohort comprised approximately 700 healthy bone marrow donors. At the time of sampling, all cohort members were nominally healthy, though unrecorded immune exposures were likely present. The donor tested CMV seronegative, placing the donor among the 350 or so seronegative members of the cohort. A peripheral blood sample was provided by each donor, and peripheral blood mononuclear cells were used for TCR beta sequencing. Genomic DNA was extracted from the blood cell samples with the Qiagen DNeasy Blood Extraction Kit.

The library was prepared using the immunoSEQ multiplex PCR assay. The multiplex PCR relied on a mix of 60 forward primers for TCR Vbeta segments and 13 reverse primers for TCR Jbeta segments. A multiplex PCR assay on genomic DNA amplified the CDR3 region of rearranged TCR beta genes. On the Illumina HiSeq System, the amplified TCR beta libraries were sequenced as 87-base-pair reads. Regarding the original processing steps: A later analysis counted around 72 million unique TCR beta chains across the 666 repertoires, and 9.5 million to 11 million of these chains were shared by at least two donors. Raw reads were error-corrected and collapsed into unique sequences with a nearest-neighbor algorithm that merged closely related sequences to remove PCR and sequencing errors. CDR3 sequences were aligned to IMGT reference sequences to assign V, D and J gene segments. For a sequence to be retained, a match of at least six nucleotides was required to both a V gene segment and a J gene segment. Rearrangements were classified as productive when the CDR3 lacked stop codons and remained in frame with V and J, and all other rearrangements were classified as non-productive. Following IMGT convention, CDR3 was defined as the stretch from the second conserved V-encoded cysteine to the conserved J-encoded phenylalanine. The earlier analysis of a few hundred of the donors excluded any sequence lacking an unambiguous match to a single V gene segment. In an earlier analysis of approximately 610 of the donors, V segments were called functional above 56.7% productive rearrangements and were called segregating when the between-donor standard deviation exceeded 5%. To diagnose cytomegalovirus status from the catalog of TCR beta chain sequences, a statistical classification framework was built. A later analysis assigned V and J genes by comparing TCR nucleotide sequences with IMGT/GENE-DB human TR gene sequences. In a later analysis, CDR3 sequences and most-parsimonious VDJ recombination scenarios were assigned using the TCRdist pipeline. In a later analysis, every TCR beta chain was defined by the combination of its CDR3 amino acid sequence and its V-gene family, and reads without a unique V-gene family were dropped. As a way to deal with suspected cross-contamination and a sequencing artifact, a later analysis dropped approximately 590 nucleotide sequences that were highly shared and had low generation probability. A later analysis calculated a clonal expansion index for each public chain from normalized within-repertoire ranks of inferred template counts. Generation probabilities in a later analysis came from a VDJ recombination model fitted to out-of-frame rearrangements, and those results were checked against IGoR. Hypergeometric tests were used in a later analysis to score TCR-TCR, TCR-HLA and TCR-CMV co-occurrence, with a repertoire-size bias correction applied to the TCR pairs. In a later analysis, false discovery rates were estimated by permuting HLA or CMV assignments 20 times. In a later analysis, co-occurring TCRs were grouped using DBSCAN, with TCRdist sequence similarity added in when clustering inside HLA-allele-positive subsets. For co-occurrence clustering, repertoires with fewer than 30,000 or more than 120,000 public chains were excluded, along with four or five repertoires with anomalous nucleotide sharing. TCRdb took this table from immuneACCESS and kept in-frame rearrangements with V and J called. Such tables lack part of the clones; where checked against another copy, unresolved V genes explain under half of the gap, and the rest is unexplained. V and J calls and clone size are those listed in that table; D and trimming were worked out from the DNA. This sample is represented by tens of thousands of clones; about 70% of them were singletons. The top ten clones comprise 9.5% to 12% of the sample.

The data originate from a study of cytomegalovirus exposure and HLA in healthy donors (TCRdb year 2017). A note on the overall study: An earlier analysis of some 600 of the donors reported 276 Gb of sequence data and 117 million unique TCR beta sequences obtained from around 170 million T cells. In a later analysis, previously published TCR beta repertoires from 666 donors were re-analyzed and high-resolution HLA genotyping was added so that TCR occurrence patterns could be studied. Rather than using new phenotypic data, the later analysis identified candidate immune exposures from TCR beta sequences and from how often those sequences occurred across donors. The number of donors typed differed by locus, with about 629-640 for A, B, C, DRB1 and DQB1, approximately 500 for DQA1, 606 for DPA1, and some 450 for DPB1. About five DR-DQ haplotypes were treated as single units for association and clustering because of strong linkage in the cohort. Among under 450 genotyped donors of the cohort, an average of around 240,000 unique TCR beta nucleotide sequences were sequenced per donor, roughly a sixth of them non-productive. A later genetic analysis took genome-wide SNP genotypes for about 55% of the roughly 670 donors and used that subset as a discovery cohort. Roughly 300 gigabases of sequencing data and tens of millions of unique TCR sequences were included in an early release covering 550 to 800 HLA-typed donors. To predict cytomegalovirus infection status, the study combined high-throughput TCR immunosequencing, statistical association of individual TCRs with disease status, and machine learning. A separate validation cohort of about 110 different subjects was used in addition to the 666-subject first cohort. Alongside the repertoire data, information on donor age, sex, ethnicity and CMV serostatus was compiled. Both class I and class II loci were covered by HLA typing, at four-digit resolution. The study used immunosequencing to profile the T cell repertoires of hundreds of subjects and linked those repertoires to cytomegalovirus serostatus. All discovery cohort repertoires had been generated on a single sequencing platform. Among the roughly 390 genotyped donors, under 90% belonged to the genetic ancestry cluster associated with self-reported Caucasian donors. To decide whether each TCR beta V gene segment behaved as functional or pseudogenic, an earlier analysis of some 540 of the donors relied on high-throughput TCR beta sequencing. The study aimed to test whether cataloging public T cell receptors could reveal signatures of past pathogen exposure.

Overall results and qualifications from the work: The study gave a list of some 150 TCR beta chains associated with cytomegalovirus. A later analysis found that TCR association rates varied across HLA loci, with DRB1 alleles showing the most associated TCRs and HLA-C alleles the fewest. Some IMGT-functional V segments, including TRBV6-2 and TRBV6-3, could not be distinguished by the 87-base-pair reads and were therefore excluded. Cytomegalovirus status was reported to be diagnosed by the classifier with high specificity and sensitivity in both the original and validation cohorts. When HLA alleles, especially DR and DQ, strongly co-occurred, TCR associations were difficult to assign to individual alleles. Roughly uniform sequencing depth across donors was assumed in presence/absence analyses, although this assumption may not hold. In vitro tests confirmed that a few of the cytomegalovirus-associated TCR beta chains recognize cytomegalovirus antigens. An earlier analysis of approximately 570 of the donors showed that most TCR beta V segments appeared in productive rearrangements either about 90% or about 30% of the time, which broadly matched IMGT annotations. A cluster of highly shared sequence variants was judged likely to represent a technical artifact of the sequencing pipeline. According to a later genetic analysis, donors in an Asian-associated ancestry cluster had fewer N-insertions in productive TCRs than the approximately 700-donor mean. Only TCR beta chains were sequenced in this cohort, and the absence of alpha or paired-chain data limited detectable features. Correlated functional status among segregating V segments might reflect linkage disequilibrium, but an unknown experimental factor could not be ruled out. According to a later analysis, parvovirus B19, influenza, CMV and Epstein-Barr virus appeared linked to several top co-occurrence clusters. It was suggested by the authors that the approach could potentially be generalized to other disease states and immunological phenotypes. In a later analysis, HLA-associated TCR beta chains were found to be more clonally expanded and to have lower generation probabilities than equally common non-associated chains. A further reported finding was that TCR beta sequences accurately predicted the HLA-A and HLA-B alleles for most subjects in the first cohort. Some 16 rarely observed V segments, including chromosome 9 orphons, were excluded from the earlier analysis of just under 600 of the donors because counts were too low. HLA typing was unavailable for some donors at each locus, so association tests used only the typed subset. Across donors, most TCR sequences were observed very rarely, whereas some public TCRs were present in many individuals. In a later genetic analysis, a missense DCLRE1C variant was associated with V-gene and J-gene trimming of TCR beta chains, and the association was replicated in an independent cohort. At a false discovery rate of 0.05, a later analysis linked fewer than 20,000 TCR beta sequences to specific HLA alleles. CMV serostatus was the only immune exposure information available for the cohort. A later analysis found that most CMV-associated TCR beta chains appeared HLA-restricted, with HLA associations seemingly driven largely by CMV exposure.

The V and J genes are TRBV10-3 and TRBJ1-2; no D gene call is confident. This TCR derives from a woman aged 25 to 39 in good health and CMV-seronegative. The sample comprised PBMCs. The CDR3 region has the sequence CAISDDIGGYTF. The bases read TGTGCCATCAGTGACGACATCGGTGGCTACACCTTC.